This passage covers 27 T cell receptor beta chains from one sample sequenced in a study of blood T cells in healthy people across ages. A second 7 to 11 cycle PCR used barcoded and J-beta primers. In TCRdb, the 5' RACE reads were re-called with MiXCR into one record per CDR3 protein. The profile covers about 670,000 distinct CDR3 sequences, with around 38% appearing a single time and about 32% taken by the ten largest. The sequenced material came from blood. The receptors were sampled from a man at least 80 years old in good health.

This rearrangement joins TRBV10-3 to TRBJ1-2, with 11 bases matching TRBD1. V trimming: 6 bases; J trimming: 4 bases; junction bases outside the gene matches: 4. The CDR3 is made up of 14 amino acids. Germline V CDR1 and CDR2: ENHRY, SYGVKD. The CDR3 DNA reads as TGTGCCATCAGCGGACAGGGGGCTGCCTATGGCTACACCTTC. This gives the protein CAISGQGAAYGYTF.

This clonotype was observed many times. V usage is TRBV29-1 and J usage is TRBJ2-3, with D possibly matching TRBD1 (5 bases). The germline CDR1 and CDR2 sequences are SQVTM and ANQGSEA. V was trimmed by 7 bases and J by 1 base, leaving 12 bases between them. This CDR3 has 13 amino acids. In nucleotides, the CDR3 is TGCAGCGGCAGGAAAGGGGGCACAGATACGCAGTATTTT. Its translation: CSGRKGGTDTQYF.

CDR3 in DNA: TGCAGTGCACTACCCGATGCAACTAATGAAAAACTGTTTTTT. Translated, it gives CSALPDATNEKLFF. The rearrangement links TRBV20-1 to TRBJ1-4; D ambiguous. The CDR3 runs to 14 residues. V lost 6 bases and J 0 bases, leaving 11 bases between the germline ends. CDR1 and CDR2 (germline): DFQATT, SNEGSKA (reference sequence).

The chain couples TRBV4-3 to TRBJ2-3; 8 bases are shared with TRBD2. The CDR3 length is 17 residues. V lost 4 bases to trimming and J lost 4 bases; unmatched junction nucleotides: 13. In germline, CDR1 is LGHNA, CDR2 YSLEER. CDR3 loop: CASSPDLAGRRSDTQYF. DNA of the CDR3: TGCGCCAGCAGCCCAGATTTAGCGGGGCGCCGATCAGATACGCAGTATTTT.

There are a few counts of this clonotype. The chain uses TRBV5-5 and TRBJ2-1; 9 nucleotides match TRBD1. J lost 4 bases, V lost 0 bases, and 8 bases had no gene match. CDR3 length equals 17 residues. Germline V gene lookup returns CDR1 SGHKS and CDR2 YYEKEE (reference sequence). CDR3 DNA: TGTGCCAGCAGCTTGGTCCTCGGGACAGGGTGGTACAATGAGCAGTTCTTC. Translated, it gives CASSLVLGTGWYNEQFF.

This sequence joins TRBV6-1 and TRBJ2-6; TRBD1 matches 7 bases. V was pared by 7 bases and J by 1 base, with 4 bases of the junction left unmatched. From germline, CDR1 is MNHNS and CDR2 SASEGT. This CDR3 has 15 residues. CDR3 sequence (DNA): TGTGCCAGCAAGGGGGCAGCTTCTGGGGCCAACGTCCTGACTTTC. It encodes CASKGAASGANVLTF.

J is TRBJ2-1 and V is TRBV29-1; perhaps TRBD1 as D (5 bases). V was pared by 5 bases and J by 6 bases, with 11 bases between. The CDR3 runs 12 residues. Germline CDR1 and CDR2: SQVTM and ANQGSEA. Here the CDR3 DNA reads TGCAGCGTTCCGAGACAGCTCAATGAGCAGTTCTTC. Its translation is CSVPRQLNEQFF.

This clonotype was recorded once. V and J are TRBV4-2 and TRBJ1-3; D is undetermined. Deletions cut 4 bases from V and 2 bases from J, with 15 bases between. Germline lookup yields CDR1 LGHNA and CDR2 YNFKEQ. CDR3 length equals 16 residues. In DNA, the CDR3 is TGTGCCAGCAGCCCCTCGTGGAGGGCTCCTGGAAACACCATATATTTT. Amino acid sequence: CASSPSWRAPGNTIYF.

With respect to this clonotype: A read error may produce the germline difference seen at one junction end. The chain employs TRBV20-1 and TRBJ2-7; 9 nucleotides agree with TRBD1. Germline V lookup: CDR1 DFQATT, CDR2 SNEGSKA (reference sequence). The CDR3 is 14 residues long. In nucleotides, the CDR3 is TGCAGTGCCAGAGCCGGGGGACAGGGTTACGAGCAGTACTTC. It yields the protein CSARAGGQGYEQYF.

V is TRBV5-1 and J is TRBJ2-1; 9 bases match TRBD2. The CDR3 consists of 17 residues. CDR1 SGHRS and CDR2 YFSETQ come from the germline V gene. V was clipped by 1 base and J by 0 bases; unmatched bases: 5. The CDR3 bases are TGCGCCAGCAGCTTGAGGCCTAGCGGGGACTCCTACAATGAGCAGTTCTTC. This codes for CASSLRPSGDSYNEQFF.

To note about this clonotype: Just one base apart from a much larger clone, this may be a read error. The V and J genes are TRBV6-6 and TRBJ2-1, with unresolved D. The CDR3 is 12 amino acids. CDR1 is MNHNY, CDR2 SVGAGI, per germline (reference sequence). Trimming cost V 5 bases and J 10 bases, with 12 bases left between them. Here the CDR3 reads CASSPLGFEQFF. The CDR3 DNA follows: TGTGCCAGCAGTCCCCTCGGGTTCGAGCAGTTCTTC.

This chain connects TRBV12-5 to TRBJ2-7, with D tentatively TRBD1 or TRBD2 (5 bases each). The DNA end is a closer match to TRBJ2-5, so the J assignment may be wrong. This CDR3 is built from 16 residues. In germline, CDR1 is LGHNT, CDR2 FRNRAP. The CDR3 sequence is CASGLRGRDVEETQYF. For the CDR3, the DNA is TGTGCTAGTGGTTTAAGGGGCAGGGACGTAGAAGAGACCCAGTACTTC.

The chain uses TRBV20-1 and TRBJ1-5; TRBD1 is a possible D gene (6 bases). This CDR3 region has 16 residues. Germline CDR1 is DFQATT and CDR2 is SNEGSKA (reference sequence). The germline V and J ends were trimmed by 0 bases and 4 bases, with 16 bases remaining between them. CDR3 DNA sequence: TGCAGTGCTAGAGATCCCACAGGGCTCCAGAATCAGCCCCAGCATTTT. This encodes CSARDPTGLQNQPQHF.

V usage is TRBV7-2 and J usage is TRBJ2-6, with D unresolved. The germline V gene has CDR1 SGHTA and CDR2 FQGNSA. V lost 8 bases, J lost 2 bases, and 10 bases lay in between. The CDR3 spans 14 residues. The CDR3 DNA reads as TGTGCCAGCCAGTCTTCCCCTGGGGCCAACGTCCTGACTTTC. Translated, it gives CASQSSPGANVLTF. The entire variable domain, with the rest obtained from reference TRBV7-2 and TRBJ2-6, is as follows: GAGVSQSPSNKVTEKGKDVELRCDPISGHTALYWYRQSLGQGLEFLIYFQGNSAPDKSGLPSDRFSAERTGGSVSTLTIQRTQQEDSAVYLCASQSSPGANVLTFGAGSRLTVL.

This clonotype has more than one count but fewer than ten. V and J are TRBV7-2 and TRBJ2-3, with 7 bases that match TRBD1. Germline CDR1 is SGHTA and CDR2 is FQGNSA. V lost 3 bases to trimming and J lost 4 bases; unmatched junction nucleotides: 1. The CDR3 loop spans 13 amino acids. CDR3 bases: TGTGCCAGCAGCTTCACAGGGGCAGATACGCAGTATTTT. It encodes CASSFTGADTQYF.

This clonotype showed up many times. The CDR3 here is CASSQDRRDGKNSPLHF. In DNA, the CDR3 is TGCGCCAGCAGCCAAGACCGAAGGGACGGGAAGAATTCACCCCTCCACTTT. The chain has TRBV4-1 and TRBJ1-6, with D tentatively TRBD1 (5 bases). The CDR3 consists of 17 residues. Germline V gene lookup returns CDR1 MGHRA and CDR2 YSYEKL. V was trimmed by 0 bases and J by 7 bases, leaving 16 bases between them.

This chain connects TRBV15 to TRBJ2-5; D perhaps matches TRBD1 (6 bases). CDR1 is LNHNV and CDR2 is YYDKDF in the germline V gene (reference sequence). V was cut by 2 bases and J by 11 bases, with 21 bases left in between. This CDR3 is built from 15 residues. The CDR3 here is CATSRSGTSSNEQYF. In DNA, the CDR3 is TGTGCCACCAGCAGATCCGGGACATCGTCAAATGAGCAGTACTTC.

The chain links TRBV6-6 to TRBJ2-4; no clear D gene. CDR3 length equals 17 residues. V lost 4 bases to trimming and J lost 6 bases, with 22 bases between them. Germline loops: CDR1 MNHNY, CDR2 SVGAGI (reference sequence). CDR3 sequence: CASSSRNIYGSRNIQYF. CDR3 bases: TGTGCCAGCAGTTCGCGCAATATTTACGGTTCCAGAAACATTCAGTACTTC.

This clonotype was detected only a few times. This chain links TRBV20-1 with TRBJ2-7, with 11 positions matching TRBD2. V shed 4 bases and J 3 bases; nucleotides not matched to a gene: 5. Germline CDR1 and CDR2: DFQATT and SNEGSKA (reference sequence). The length of the CDR3 is 14 residues. The CDR3 reads CSAMKTSGVYEQYF. The DNA of the CDR3 is TGCAGTGCTATGAAGACTAGCGGGGTCTACGAGCAGTACTTC.

The chain couples TRBV10-2 to TRBJ2-3; 7 bases match TRBD2. The CDR3 totals 15 residues. V lost 3 bases and J lost 3; bases outside the gene matches: 6. The V gene's germline CDR1 is WSHSY and CDR2 SAAADI. The CDR3 DNA reads TGCGCCAGCAGTGAAGGGAGGGTAGCGACAGATACGCAGTATTTT. Protein sequence: CASSEGRVATDTQYF.

The chain carries TRBV5-4 and TRBJ1-1; D call uncertain. V was trimmed by 0 bases and J by 6 bases, leaving 12 bases between them. The CDR3 consists of 14 residues. CDR1 is SGHNT, CDR2 YYREEE, per germline (reference sequence). The CDR3 loop reads CASSLEGGLSEAFF. The CDR3 nucleotides read TGTGCCAGCAGCTTGGAAGGAGGGCTGTCTGAAGCTTTCTTT.

V usage is TRBV28 and J usage is TRBJ2-5, with 8 bases lining up with TRBD2. There are 15 residues in the CDR3. The germline V gene has CDR1 MDHEN and CDR2 SYDVKM. J was trimmed by 5 bases and V by 3 bases; bases with no gene match: 8. The CDR3 DNA reads as TGTGCCAGCAGTTTTGTTGCGGGAGGAGGCGAGACCCAGTACTTC. It codes for CASSFVAGGGETQYF.

This clonotype occurred a few times. The chain combines TRBV21-1 with TRBJ1-2. TRBV21-1 is marked as a pseudogene. This CDR3 comprises 17 residues. The CDR3 DNA follows: TGTGCCAGCAGCGTTCGGGACTTACATAAACCTAACTATGGCTACACCTTC. Translated: CASSVRDLHKPNYGYTF.

The J gene is TRBJ2-7, the V gene TRBV3-1; 7 bases agree with TRBD1. The junction had 14 bases not matched to a gene; V was cut back by 6 bases and J by 3 bases. The length of the CDR3 is 16 residues. Germline V gene data show CDR1 as LGHDT and CDR2 as YNNKEL (reference sequence). CDR3 DNA sequence: TGTGCCAGCAGTCCAAGGTGGAGACAGGGAGACTACGAGCAGTACTTC. This sequence encodes CASSPRWRQGDYEQYF.

The chain combines TRBV2 with TRBJ2-3; maybe TRBD2 (6 bases). The CDR3 consists of 14 residues. Per the germline V gene, CDR1 is SNHLY and CDR2 is FYNNEI. Trimming left V 5 bases short and J 1 base short, with 10 bases between. Written as DNA, the CDR3 is TGTGCCAGCAGTCGGGGGACCCGCACAGATACGCAGTATTTT. Protein product: CASSRGTRTDTQYF.

The chain uses TRBV29-1 and TRBJ2-3, with TRBD1 matching over 7 bases. Losses at the gene ends were 4 bases for V and 7 bases for J; bases not matched to a gene: 5. The CDR3 runs 12 residues. CDR1 and CDR2 (germline): SQVTM, ANQGSEA. The CDR3 nucleotides are TGCAGCGTTGGGAAAGGGGGCCATACGCAGTATTTT. Translating it yields CSVGKGGHTQYF.

Only a few counts were recorded for this clonotype. The CDR3 loop is CASSFPGHEQYF. As DNA, the CDR3 is TGTGCCAGCAGCTTCCCGGGACACGAGCAGTACTTC. J is TRBJ2-7 and V is TRBV11-2; D is perhaps TRBD1 or TRBD2 (5 bases each). CDR1 and CDR2 (germline): SGHAT, FQNNGV. V shed 3 bases and J shed 5 bases, with 8 bases lying between them. CDR3 length equals 12 residues.